Following are 2 T cell receptor beta chains from one sample sequenced in a study of glioma-infiltrating T cells. The iRepertoire nested amplicon-rescue multiplex PCR amplified TCR alpha and beta CDR3s from RNA. Each CDR3 protein is one row after TCRdb ran MiXCR on the multiplex PCR reads. The sample lists about 410,000 distinct CDR3 sequences; roughly two fifths were seen once. The sample taken for sequencing was glioma tissue, nonneoplastic brain tissue, or PBMCs (not recorded which). All receptors come from a human donor with low-grade glioma or glioblastoma, undergoing nonglioma brain surgery, or in good health (not recorded which).

Points on this clonotype: This sequence may be a read error, since a much larger clone differs from it by one base. The chain links TRBV27 to TRBJ1-1; TRBD1 is a possible D gene (5 bases). Germline V gene data show CDR1 as MNHEY and CDR2 as SMNVEV (reference sequence). V was pared by 2 bases and J by 5 bases, with 12 bases between. The CDR3 has 14 residues. The CDR3 here is CASSLGMGLTEAFF. The CDR3 nucleotides read TGTGCCAGCAGTTTAGGCATGGGGCTTACTGAAGCTTTCTTT.

The V gene is TRBV7-9, the J gene TRBJ2-7, with D maybe TRBD1 (6 bases). The CDR3 runs to 13 residues. Germline V gene lookup returns CDR1 SEHNR and CDR2 FQNEAQ (reference sequence). V lost 8 bases and J 4 bases, leaving 15 bases between the germline ends. For the CDR3, the DNA is TGTGCCAGCGCCCCAGTACAGGGTTACGAGCAGTACTTC. It is translated as CASAPVQGYEQYF.